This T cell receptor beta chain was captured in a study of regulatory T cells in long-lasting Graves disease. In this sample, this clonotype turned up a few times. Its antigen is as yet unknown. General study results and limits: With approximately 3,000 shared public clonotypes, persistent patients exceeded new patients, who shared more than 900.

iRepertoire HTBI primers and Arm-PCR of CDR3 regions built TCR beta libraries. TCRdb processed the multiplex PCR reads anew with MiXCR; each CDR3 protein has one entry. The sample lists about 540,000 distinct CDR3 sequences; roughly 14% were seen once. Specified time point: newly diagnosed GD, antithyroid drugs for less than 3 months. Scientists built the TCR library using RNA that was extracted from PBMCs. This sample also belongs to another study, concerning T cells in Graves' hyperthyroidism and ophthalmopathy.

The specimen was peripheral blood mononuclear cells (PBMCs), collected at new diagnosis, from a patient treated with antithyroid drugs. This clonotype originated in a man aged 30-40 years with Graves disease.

The CDR3 spells CASSFPSPSGNSYNEQFF. The CDR3 nucleotides read TGTGCCAGCAGTTTCCCCTCCCCATCCGGGAACTCCTACAATGAGCAGTTCTTC. The chain uses TRBV12-3 or TRBV12-4 and TRBJ2-1, with D perhaps TRBD2 (5 bases). This CDR3 has 18 residues. V lost 3 bases and J lost 0, with 18 bases in between.